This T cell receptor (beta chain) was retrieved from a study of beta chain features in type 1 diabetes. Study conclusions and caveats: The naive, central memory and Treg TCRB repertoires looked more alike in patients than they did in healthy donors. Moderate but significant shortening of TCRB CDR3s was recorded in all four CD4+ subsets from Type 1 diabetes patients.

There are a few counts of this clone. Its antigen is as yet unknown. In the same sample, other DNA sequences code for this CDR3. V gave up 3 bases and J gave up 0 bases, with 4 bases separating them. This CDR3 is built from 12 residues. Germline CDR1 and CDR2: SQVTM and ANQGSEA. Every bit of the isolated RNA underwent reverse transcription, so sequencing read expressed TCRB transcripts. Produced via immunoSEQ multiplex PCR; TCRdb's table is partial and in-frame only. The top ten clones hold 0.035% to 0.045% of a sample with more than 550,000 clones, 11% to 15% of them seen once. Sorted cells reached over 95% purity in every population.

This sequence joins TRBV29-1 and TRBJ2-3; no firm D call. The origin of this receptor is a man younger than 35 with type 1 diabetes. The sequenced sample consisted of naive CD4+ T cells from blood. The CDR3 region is CSVDTSTDTQYF. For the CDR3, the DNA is TGCAGCGTTGACACCAGCACAGATACGCAGTATTTT.